This T cell receptor (beta chain) stems from a study of blood T cell repertoires in COVID-19. Overall study: There were acute and convalescent COVID-19 samples, and they came from the United States, Italy and Spain.

In the source study's methods: Counts of nucleated cells, estimated from reference gene primer amplification, were obtained. Data came from immunoSEQ multiplex PCR; TCRdb stores just in-frame clones and leaves some out. The V and J calls and the clone size are those of that table, but D and trimming were determined from the DNA. The sample has 40,000 or so clones, approximately 85% seen once. The CDR3 extends over 15 amino acids. The V segment lost 1 base and the J segment 4 bases; nucleotides outside the gene matches: 4. CDR1 is LGHDT and CDR2 is YNNKEL in the germline V gene (reference sequence). The specimen was peripheral blood. The rearrangement uses TRBV3-1 (or the pseudogene TRBV3-2) and TRBJ2-7; 10 bases agree with TRBD2. This TCR was sampled from a woman in her 70s in a cohort sampled during active COVID-19. The CDR3 DNA reads TGTGCCAGCAGCCAAGCGGGACTAGCGTCTTACGAGCAGTACTTC. It encodes CASSQAGLASYEQYF.